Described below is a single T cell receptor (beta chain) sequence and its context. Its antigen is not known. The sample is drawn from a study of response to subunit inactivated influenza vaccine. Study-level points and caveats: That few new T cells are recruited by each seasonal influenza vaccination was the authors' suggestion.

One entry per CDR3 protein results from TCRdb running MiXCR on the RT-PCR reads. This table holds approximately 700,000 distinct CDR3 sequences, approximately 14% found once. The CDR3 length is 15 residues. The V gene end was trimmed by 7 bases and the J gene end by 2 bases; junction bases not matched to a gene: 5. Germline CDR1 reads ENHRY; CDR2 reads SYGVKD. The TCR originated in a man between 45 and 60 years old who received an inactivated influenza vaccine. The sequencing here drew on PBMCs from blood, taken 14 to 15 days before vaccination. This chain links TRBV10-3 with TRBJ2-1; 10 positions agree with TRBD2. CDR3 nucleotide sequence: TGTGCCATCACTCCCACTAGCGGGGCCTACAATGAGCAGTTCTTC. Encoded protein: CAITPTSGAYNEQFF.